The 20 T cell receptor beta chains listed next were all sequenced from one sample in a study of T-cell reconstitution after alpha-beta-depleted transplantation in children. Molecular barcoding with unique molecular identifiers was used for the TCRbeta library. A single record per CDR3 protein comes from TCRdb applying MiXCR to the PCR reads. The data show 6,500 to 8,000 distinct CDR3 sequences, with 30% seen just once and 2% to 2.5% held by the top ten. The specimen comprised peripheral blood, sampled 60 days after TCRalphabeta/CD19-depleted stem cell transplant. These receptors were collected from a boy younger than two who had a stem cell transplant for SCID, so the T cells may come from the graft donor.

This sequence joins TRBV4-1 and TRBJ2-6; D is unclear. The CDR3 is 17 amino acids. V lost 4 bases to trimming and J lost 2 bases, with 15 bases between them. Looked up from germline, CDR1 is MGHRA and CDR2 is YSYEKL. CDR3 protein: CASSPTSDLAGANVLTF. The CDR3 region has the DNA TGCGCCAGCAGCCCTACTTCGGACCTGGCTGGGGCCAACGTCCTGACTTTC.

This clonotype ranks as medium-sized. The chain carries TRBV12-3 or TRBV12-4 and TRBJ2-2; D is perhaps TRBD2 (6 bases). V gave up 7 bases and J gave up 5 bases, with 17 bases separating them. The CDR3 sequence is 15 residues long. DNA for the CDR3: TGTGCCAGCACCCGAAGAGGGAGGAAGACCGGGGAGCTGTTTTTT. Amino acid sequence: CASTRRGRKTGELFF.

V is TRBV10-2 and J is TRBJ2-1, with TRBD1 matching 11 bases. This CDR3 has 15 amino acids. Per germline, CDR1 WSHSY and CDR2 SAAADI. V lost 6 bases, J lost 7 bases, and 8 bases stayed unmatched. This CDR3 reads CASRGDRGLRNEQFF. For the CDR3, the DNA is TGCGCCAGCAGGGGGGACAGGGGGTTGAGGAATGAGCAGTTCTTC.

This clonotype came up many times. The chain employs TRBV6-2 or TRBV6-3 and TRBJ2-1; tentatively, D is TRBD1 or TRBD2 (5 bases each). This CDR3 comprises 13 residues. Germline values: CDR1 MNHEY, CDR2 SVGEGT. Trimming stripped 6 bases from V and 8 bases from J, with 14 bases between. CDR3 in DNA: TGTGCCAGCAGACACCGGGACCCCCATGAGCAGTTCTTC. Its protein is CASRHRDPHEQFF.

This clonotype ranks as medium-sized. The chain employs TRBV6-5 and TRBJ1-1; D is unclear. V was clipped by 2 bases and J by 1 base, with 11 bases between them. The CDR3 spans 15 residues. In germline, CDR1 is MNHEY, CDR2 SVGAGI. This chain's CDR3 is CASSYHSRTNTEAFF. Here the CDR3 DNA reads TGTGCCAGCAGTTACCATTCTCGGACGAACACTGAAGCTTTCTTT.

A note on this clonotype: This sequence may be a read error, since a much larger clone differs from it by one base. This sequence joins TRBV19 and TRBJ1-5; D gene ambiguous. CDR1 and CDR2 (germline): LNHDA, SQIVND (reference sequence). This CDR3 has 14 residues. Trimming took 6 bases from V and 2 from J, leaving 11 bases between them. The CDR3 sequence: CASRSGARNQPQHF. CDR3 DNA: TGTGCCAGTAGGTCGGGAGCTCGCAATCAGCCCCAGCATTTT. The full variable domain, with the rest looked up from reference TRBV19 and TRBJ1-5, is DGGITQSPKYLFRKEGQNVTLSCEQNLNHDAMYWYRQDPGQGLRLIYYSQIVNDFQKGDIAEGYSVSREKKESFPLTVTSAQKNPTAFYLCASRSGARNQPQHFGDGTRLSIL.

This rearrangement joins TRBV7-9 to TRBJ1-2, with TRBD1 as a possible D gene (5 bases). Germline V gene sequence: CDR1 SEHNR, CDR2 FQNEAQ (reference sequence). The CDR3 contains 15 residues. V lost 1 base and J 3 bases, leaving 12 bases between the germline ends. The CDR3 sequence is CASSLGQGHYYGYTF. The CDR3 coding sequence is TGTGCCAGCAGCTTAGGGCAGGGTCACTACTATGGCTACACCTTC.

The chain carries TRBV5-1 and TRBJ1-1; D is undetermined. The CDR3 consists of 13 residues. Germline V gives CDR1 SGHRS, CDR2 YFSETQ. Between the trimmed V and J ends, which lost 5 bases and 1 base, there was a span of 9 bases. The CDR3 sequence is CASRTDGNTEAFF. In DNA, the CDR3 is TGCGCCAGCAGGACGGACGGGAACACTGAAGCTTTCTTT.

The rearrangement joins TRBV20-1 to TRBJ2-4; TRBD2 matches at 9 bases. This CDR3 has 16 amino acids. From germline, CDR1 is DFQATT and CDR2 SNEGSKA (reference sequence). V dropped 3 bases and J dropped 8; count of bases not matched to a gene: 14. CDR3 amino acids: CSASTGQISGRHIQYF. CDR3 nucleotide sequence: TGCAGTGCTAGTACGGGACAAATAAGCGGGAGGCACATTCAGTACTTC.

For the CDR3, the DNA is TGCGCCAGCAGCCAAGAGAGACTAGCGGGACAAGAGACCCAGTACTTC. Protein: CASSQERLAGQETQYF. The gene calls are TRBV4-1 and TRBJ2-5; 11 nucleotides agree with TRBD2. The CDR3 consists of 16 residues. V gave up 0 bases and J gave up 2 bases; unmatched junction bases: 2. Germline V lookup: CDR1 MGHRA, CDR2 YSYEKL.

The gene calls are TRBV20-1 and TRBJ1-3; a weak D match, TRBD1 (5 bases). The CDR3 sequence is 14 residues long. The germline V gene encodes CDR1 DFQATT and CDR2 SNEGSKA (reference sequence). Trimming shortened V by 2 bases and J by 0 bases, and 8 bases separated the two germline ends. The CDR3 nucleotides read TGCAGTGCTAGACCGGGGGGCTCTGGAAACACCATATATTTT. Translating it yields CSARPGGSGNTIYF.

This clonotype ranks as medium-sized. The J gene is TRBJ2-7, the V gene TRBV6-2 or TRBV6-3; 7 bases match TRBD1. The V and J ends lost 6 bases and 4 bases, in that order; junction bases with no gene match: 3. CDR3 length: 12 amino acids. Germline assignment: CDR1 MNHEY and CDR2 SVGEGT. As DNA, the CDR3 is TGTGCCAGCAGCCGCAGGGGGTACGAGCAGTACTTC. As protein: CASSRRGYEQYF.

In this sample, this clonotype is medium-sized. V is TRBV7-6 and J is TRBJ1-2; 7 positions agree with TRBD1. Trimming cost V 0 bases and J 6 bases; bases outside gene matches: 10. The CDR3 extends over 16 amino acids. Germline lookup yields CDR1 SGHVS and CDR2 FNYEAQ. The CDR3: CASSLADRWGHNGYTF. The CDR3 DNA sequence: TGTGCCAGCAGCTTAGCGGACAGGTGGGGTCACAATGGCTACACCTTC. Using reference TRBV7-6 and TRBJ1-2 for the parts outside the CDR3, the full variable domain is GAGVSQSPRYKVTKRGQDVALRCDPISGHVSLYWYRQALGQGPEFLTYFNYEAQQDKSGLPNDRFSAERPEGSISTLTIQRTEQRDSAMYRCASSLADRWGHNGYTFGSGTRLTVV.

By share, this clonotype counts as medium-sized (0.01 to 0.1%). V is TRBV20-1 and J is TRBJ2-7; D is tentatively TRBD1 or TRBD2 (5 bases each). From germline, CDR1 is DFQATT and CDR2 SNEGSKA (reference sequence). Trimming removed 4 bases from V and 0 bases from J, with 13 bases in between. The CDR3 consists of 14 residues. The CDR3 loop reads CSAKGRMFSYEQYF. In nucleotides, the CDR3 is TGCAGTGCTAAGGGACGGATGTTCTCCTACGAGCAGTACTTC.

The genes are TRBV28 and TRBJ2-5; no reliable D call. Per the germline V gene, CDR1 is MDHEN and CDR2 is SYDVKM. V lost 5 bases to trimming and J lost 0 bases, with 13 bases between them. There are 15 residues in the CDR3. This chain's CDR3 is CASSPLGANQETQYF. The CDR3, as DNA: TGTGCCAGCAGTCCCCTAGGAGCAAACCAAGAGACCCAGTACTTC.

This clonotype came up a few times. The chain has TRBV24-1 and TRBJ2-7; 9 bases line up with TRBD1. The CDR3 covers 15 residues. Trimming removed 4 bases from V and 7 bases from J; junction bases left unmatched: 10. The V gene's germline CDR1 is KGHDR and CDR2 SFDVKD. The CDR3 region has the DNA TGTGCCACCAGTGAAACCGGGACAGGGCACCGTGAGCAGTACTTC. Encoded protein: CATSETGTGHREQYF.

This clonotype was recorded at least ten times. The chain joins TRBV11-1 to TRBJ2-2, with D possibly called TRBD1 or TRBD2 (5 bases each). Trimming stripped 5 bases from V and 3 bases from J, with 22 bases between. This CDR3 region has 18 residues. Per germline, CDR1 SGHAT and CDR2 FQDESV (reference sequence). The CDR3 region has the DNA TGTGCCAGCAGCCTAACCCGGTTCGGGGACCGACACACCGGGGAGCTGTTTTTT. Its translation is CASSLTRFGDRHTGELFF. Full variable domain (remainder filled in from reference TRBV11-1 and TRBJ2-2): EAEVAQSPRYKITEKSQAVAFWCDPISGHATLYWYRQILGQGPELLVQFQDESVVDDSQLPKDRFSAERLKGVDSTLKIQPAELGDSAMYLCASSLTRFGDRHTGELFFGEGSRLTVL.

This clonotype has at least ten counts. The rearrangement joins TRBV7-9 to TRBJ1-1; 7 bases fit TRBD1. This CDR3 region has 15 residues. V lost 6 bases to trimming and J lost 0 bases; unmatched junction nucleotides: 7. The germline V gene encodes CDR1 SEHNR and CDR2 FQNEAQ (reference sequence). This chain's CDR3 is CASRRQTGMNTEAFF. CDR3 sequence (DNA): TGTGCCAGCAGACGACAGACAGGGATGAACACTGAAGCTTTCTTT.

The V and J genes are TRBV25-1 and TRBJ2-1; 10 nucleotides line up with TRBD2. The junction had 8 bases not matched to a gene; V was cut back by 6 bases and J by 6 bases. The CDR3 has 15 residues. Germline CDR1 and CDR2: MGHDK and SYGVNS. CDR3 nucleotide sequence: TGTGCCAGCAGGCGCCCGGGACTAGCGAGCAATGAGCAGTTCTTC. This gives the protein CASRRPGLASNEQFF.

By share, this clonotype counts as medium-sized. This sequence joins TRBV7-9 and TRBJ1-3, with D possibly matching TRBD1 (5 bases). Germline V CDR1 and CDR2: SEHNR, FQNEAQ (reference sequence). V lost 6 bases and J lost 0, with 15 bases in between. The CDR3 length is 16 residues. The CDR3 DNA reads as TGTGCCAGCAGTACCGGGGCCCCTTGCTCTGGAAACACCATATATTTT. It encodes CASSTGAPCSGNTIYF.